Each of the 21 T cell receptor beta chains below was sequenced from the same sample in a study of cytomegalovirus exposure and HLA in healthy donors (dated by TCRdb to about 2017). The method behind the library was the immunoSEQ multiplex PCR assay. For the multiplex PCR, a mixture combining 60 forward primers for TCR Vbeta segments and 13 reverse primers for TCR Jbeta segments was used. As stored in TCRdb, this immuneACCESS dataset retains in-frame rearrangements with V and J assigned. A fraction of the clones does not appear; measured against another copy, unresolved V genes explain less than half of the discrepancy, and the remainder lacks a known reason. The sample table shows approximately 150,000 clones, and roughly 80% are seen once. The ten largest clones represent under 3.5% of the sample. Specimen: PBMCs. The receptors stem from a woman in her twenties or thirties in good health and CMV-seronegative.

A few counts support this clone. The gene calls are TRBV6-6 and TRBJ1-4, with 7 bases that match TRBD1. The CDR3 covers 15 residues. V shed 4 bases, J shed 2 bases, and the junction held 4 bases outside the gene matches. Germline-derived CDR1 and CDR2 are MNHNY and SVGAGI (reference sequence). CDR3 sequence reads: CASSSGTETNEKLFF. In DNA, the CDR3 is TGTGCCAGCAGTTCCGGGACAGAGACTAATGAAAAACTGTTTTTT.

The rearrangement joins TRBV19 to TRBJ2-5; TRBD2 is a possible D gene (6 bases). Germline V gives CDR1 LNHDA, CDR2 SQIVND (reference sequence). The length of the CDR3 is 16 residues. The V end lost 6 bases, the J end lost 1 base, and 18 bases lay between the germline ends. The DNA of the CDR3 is TGTGCCAGTAGGAGAACGGAAGGAGGGTTCCAAGAGACCCAGTACTTC. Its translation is CASRRTEGGFQETQYF.

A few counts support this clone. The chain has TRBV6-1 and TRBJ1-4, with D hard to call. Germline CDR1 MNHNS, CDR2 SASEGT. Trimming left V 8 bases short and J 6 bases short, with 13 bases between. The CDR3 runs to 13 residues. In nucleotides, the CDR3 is TGTGCCAGCTTAAGGGAGGATTATGAAAAACTGTTTTTT. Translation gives CASLREDYEKLFF.

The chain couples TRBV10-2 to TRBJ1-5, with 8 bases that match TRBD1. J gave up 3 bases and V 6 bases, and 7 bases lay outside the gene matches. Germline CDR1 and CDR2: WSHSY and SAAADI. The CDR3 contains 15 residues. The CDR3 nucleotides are TGCGCCAGCAGCGCCGGGACAGGCGCCAATCAGCCCCAGCATTTT. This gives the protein CASSAGTGANQPQHF.

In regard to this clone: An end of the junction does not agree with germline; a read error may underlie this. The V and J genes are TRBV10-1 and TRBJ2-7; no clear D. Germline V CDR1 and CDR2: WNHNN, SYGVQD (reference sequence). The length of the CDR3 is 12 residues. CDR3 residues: CATSPSGHEQYF. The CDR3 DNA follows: TGCGCCACCAGTCCCTCTGGGCACGAGCAGTACTTC.

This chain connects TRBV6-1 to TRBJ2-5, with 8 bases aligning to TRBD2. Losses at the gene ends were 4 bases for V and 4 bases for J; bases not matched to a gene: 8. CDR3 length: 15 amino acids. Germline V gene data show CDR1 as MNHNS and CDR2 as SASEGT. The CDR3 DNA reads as TGTGCCAGCAGTGTCGTAGCGGGATGGAGAGAGACCCAGTACTTC. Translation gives CASSVVAGWRETQYF.

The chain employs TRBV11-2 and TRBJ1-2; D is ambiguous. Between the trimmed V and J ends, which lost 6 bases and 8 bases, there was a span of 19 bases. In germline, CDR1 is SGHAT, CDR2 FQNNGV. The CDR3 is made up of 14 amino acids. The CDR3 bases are TGTGCCAGCAGGCCCAGGCGGACTCCGGAGGGCTACACCTTC. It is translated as CASRPRRTPEGYTF.

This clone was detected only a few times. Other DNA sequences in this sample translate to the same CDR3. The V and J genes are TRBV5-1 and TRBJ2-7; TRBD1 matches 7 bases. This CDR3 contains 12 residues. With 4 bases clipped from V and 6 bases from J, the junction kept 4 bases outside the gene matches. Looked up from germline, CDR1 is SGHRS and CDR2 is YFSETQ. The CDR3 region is CASSLDRAEQYF. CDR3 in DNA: TGCGCCAGCAGCCTAGACAGGGCCGAGCAGTACTTC.

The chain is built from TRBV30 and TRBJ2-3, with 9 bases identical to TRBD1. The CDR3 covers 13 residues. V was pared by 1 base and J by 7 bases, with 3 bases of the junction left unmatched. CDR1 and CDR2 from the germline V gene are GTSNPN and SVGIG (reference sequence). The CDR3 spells CAWSADRGHTQYF. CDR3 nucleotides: TGTGCCTGGAGTGCGGACAGGGGACATACGCAGTATTTT.

The DNA of the CDR3 is TGCAGCGTTCAACGTCAGGGGCCAGAGACCCAGTACTTC. This gives the protein CSVQRQGPETQYF. This chain links TRBV29-1 with TRBJ2-5, with TRBD1 as a possible D gene (6 bases). The germline gives CDR1 SQVTM, CDR2 ANQGSEA. The germline V and J ends were trimmed by 5 bases and 4 bases, with 14 bases remaining between them. The CDR3 is made up of 13 amino acids.

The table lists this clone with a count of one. The CDR3 reads CASSAPRQGAGSGANVLTF. The CDR3 bases are TGCGCCAGCAGTGCCCCCAGGCAGGGGGCCGGTTCTGGGGCCAACGTCCTGACTTTC. The chain recombines TRBV23-1 with TRBJ2-6, with TRBD1 matching over 8 bases. TRBV23-1 is an open reading frame, and its role is uncertain. The ends lost 5 bases at V and 1 base at J; junction bases unmatched: 13. This CDR3 contains 19 residues.

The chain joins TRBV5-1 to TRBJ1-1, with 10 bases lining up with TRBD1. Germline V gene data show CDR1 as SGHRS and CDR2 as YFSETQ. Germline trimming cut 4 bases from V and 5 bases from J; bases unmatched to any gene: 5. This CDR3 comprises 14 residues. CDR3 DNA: TGCGCCAGCAGCCACGGGACAGGGGCTACTGAAGCTTTCTTT. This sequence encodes CASSHGTGATEAFF. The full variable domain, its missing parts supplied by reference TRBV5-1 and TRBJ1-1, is KAGVTQTPRYLIKTRGQQVTLSCSPISGHRSVSWYQQTPGQGLQFLFEYFSETQRNKGNFPGRFSGRQFSNSRSEMNVSTLELGDSALYLCASSHGTGATEAFFGQGTRLTVV.

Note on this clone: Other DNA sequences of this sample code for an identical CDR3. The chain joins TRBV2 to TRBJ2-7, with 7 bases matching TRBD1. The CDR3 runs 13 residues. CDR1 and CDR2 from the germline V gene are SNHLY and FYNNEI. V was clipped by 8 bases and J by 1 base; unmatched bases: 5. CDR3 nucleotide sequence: TGTGCCAGCTCGGGACAGCTGTCCTACGAGCAGTACTTC. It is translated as CASSGQLSYEQYF.

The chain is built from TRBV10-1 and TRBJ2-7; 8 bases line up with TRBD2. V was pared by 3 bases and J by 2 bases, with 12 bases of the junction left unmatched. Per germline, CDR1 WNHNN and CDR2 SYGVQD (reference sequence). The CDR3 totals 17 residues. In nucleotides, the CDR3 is TGCGCCAGCAGTGAATATAGCGGGACCTATCTCACCTACGAGCAGTACTTC. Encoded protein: CASSEYSGTYLTYEQYF.

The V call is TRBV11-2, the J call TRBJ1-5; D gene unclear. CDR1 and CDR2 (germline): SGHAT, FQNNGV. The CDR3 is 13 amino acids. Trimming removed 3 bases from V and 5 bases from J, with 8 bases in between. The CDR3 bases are TGTGCCAGCAGCTTTAACGGGGATCAGCCCCAGCATTTT. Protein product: CASSFNGDQPQHF.

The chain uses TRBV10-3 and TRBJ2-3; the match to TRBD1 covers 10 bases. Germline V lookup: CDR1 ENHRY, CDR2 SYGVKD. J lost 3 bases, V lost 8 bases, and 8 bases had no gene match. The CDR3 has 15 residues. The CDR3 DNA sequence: TGTGCCATCTCGGCCGGGACAGGGGAAACAGATACGCAGTATTTT. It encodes CAISAGTGETDTQYF.

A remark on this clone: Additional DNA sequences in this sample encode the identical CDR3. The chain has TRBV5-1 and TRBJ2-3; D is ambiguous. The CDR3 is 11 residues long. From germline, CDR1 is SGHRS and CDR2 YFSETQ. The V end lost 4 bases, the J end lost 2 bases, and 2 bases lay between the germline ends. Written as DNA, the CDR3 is TGCGCCAGCAGCCTCACAGATACGCAGTATTTT. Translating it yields CASSLTDTQYF.

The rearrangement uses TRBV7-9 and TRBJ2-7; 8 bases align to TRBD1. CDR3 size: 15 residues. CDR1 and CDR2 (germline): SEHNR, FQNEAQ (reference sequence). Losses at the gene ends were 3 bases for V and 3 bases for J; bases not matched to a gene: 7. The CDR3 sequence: CASSLGQVPLYEQYF. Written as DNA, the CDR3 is TGTGCCAGCAGCTTGGGACAGGTCCCGCTCTACGAGCAGTACTTC. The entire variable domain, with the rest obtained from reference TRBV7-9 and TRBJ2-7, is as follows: DTGVSQNPRHKITKRGQNVTFRCDPISEHNRLYWYRQTLGQGPEFLTYFQNEAQLEKSRLLSDRFSAERPKGSFSTLEIQRTEQGDSAMYLCASSLGQVPLYEQYFGPGTRLTVT.

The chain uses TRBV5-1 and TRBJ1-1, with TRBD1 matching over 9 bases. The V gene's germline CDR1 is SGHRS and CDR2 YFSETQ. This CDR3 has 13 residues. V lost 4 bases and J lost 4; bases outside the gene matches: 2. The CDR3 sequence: CASSRDRVTEAFF. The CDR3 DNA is TGCGCCAGCAGCCGGGACAGGGTCACTGAAGCTTTCTTT.

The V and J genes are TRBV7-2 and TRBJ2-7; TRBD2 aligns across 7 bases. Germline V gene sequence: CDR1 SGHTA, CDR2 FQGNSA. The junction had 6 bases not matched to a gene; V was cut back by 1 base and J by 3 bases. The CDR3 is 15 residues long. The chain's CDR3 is CASSLGWEGLYEQYF. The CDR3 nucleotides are TGTGCCAGCAGCTTAGGGTGGGAGGGTCTCTACGAGCAGTACTTC.

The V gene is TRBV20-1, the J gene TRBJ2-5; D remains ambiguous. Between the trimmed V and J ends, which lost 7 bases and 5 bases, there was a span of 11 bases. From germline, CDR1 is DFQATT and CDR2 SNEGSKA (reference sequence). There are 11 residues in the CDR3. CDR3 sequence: CSVRVQETQYF. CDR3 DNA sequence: TGCAGTGTTAGGGTCCAGGAGACCCAGTACTTC.